A single sample gave rise to the 6 T cell receptor beta chains below, sequenced in a study of CD8+ T cells in alopecia areata. RNA was isolated and reverse transcribed to cDNA, the sequencing template. TCRdb keeps only in-frame clones here, not all; method: immunoSEQ multiplex PCR. The data show around 210,000 clones, 64% seen once. Documented treatment: oral pan-JAK inhibitor, 5-10 mg twice daily. This sample comprised CD4+ T cells sorted from blood, obtained at week 4, from a patient treated with tofacitinib. The source is a human donor with alopecia areata.

The rearrangement joins TRBV2 to TRBJ1-2, with D possibly matching TRBD1 (6 bases). The CDR3 runs to 13 residues. Germline V CDR1 and CDR2: SNHLY, FYNNEI. The V gene lost 1 base and the J gene lost 8 bases, with 11 bases spanning the gap. The CDR3 DNA reads TGTGCCAGCAGTGAAGACAGGGTCGGCGGCTACACCTTC. This sequence encodes CASSEDRVGGYTF.

The J gene is TRBJ2-2, the V gene TRBV7-3; D remains ambiguous. Per the germline V gene, CDR1 is SGHTA and CDR2 is FQGTGA. Between the trimmed V and J ends, which lost 2 bases and 3 bases, there was a span of 13 bases. The CDR3 extends over 16 amino acids. This CDR3 reads CASSLSDARHTGELFF. CDR3 nucleotide sequence: TGTGCCAGCAGCTTATCTGACGCCCGACACACCGGGGAGCTGTTTTTT.

The chain uses TRBV29-1 and TRBJ2-5, with a possible D match to TRBD2 (5 bases). Germline lookup yields CDR1 SQVTM and CDR2 ANQGSEA. V lost 8 bases and J 4 bases, leaving 23 bases between the germline ends. This CDR3 region has 15 residues. Here the CDR3 DNA reads TGCAGCACCCGGTGGCGGGCGGACGCCCTAGAGACCCAGTACTTC. It specifies CSTRWRADALETQYF.

This chain joins TRBV5-6 and TRBJ1-4, with unresolved D. Germline values: CDR1 SGHDT, CDR2 YYEEEE. The CDR3 loop spans 14 amino acids. Trimming pared 2 bases from V and 4 bases from J, leaving 9 bases between. CDR3 DNA sequence: TGTGCCAGCAGCTTCTCCGGGGTTAATGAAAAACTGTTTTTT. Translation: CASSFSGVNEKLFF.

This clone was observed a handful of times. One junction end disagrees with the germline gene, perhaps due to a read error. This chain uses TRBV7-7 with TRBJ2-7; D is possibly TRBD1 or TRBD2 (7 bases each). CDR1 SSHAT and CDR2 FNYEAQ come from the germline V gene (reference sequence). This CDR3 spans 14 amino acids. CDR3 amino acids: CASSPSGGDYEQYF. CDR3 DNA: TGTGCTAGCAGCCCCTCAGGGGGGGACTACGAGCAGTACTTC.

This clone has a single count. The genes are TRBV29-1 and TRBJ2-5, with D hard to call. Judging by the DNA end, TRBJ2-7 fits better; the J call may be wrong. CDR3 length: 13 residues. CDR1 is SQVTM, CDR2 ANQGSEA, per germline. CDR3 region: CSVEGAVTYEQYF. CDR3 in DNA: TGCAGCGTTGAAGGGGCCGTTACCTACGAGCAGTACTTC.